The TCR beta chain described here comes from a study of cytomegalovirus exposure and HLA in healthy donors. The study's findings and limits: It was reported that the classifier diagnosed cytomegalovirus status with high specificity and sensitivity in both the original and validation cohorts. Another analysis was done later, and it associated around 15,000 TCR beta sequences with HLA alleles at 0.05 false discovery rate. Later work showed greater clonal expansion in HLA-associated TCR beta chains than in equally common others.

The CDR3 is 17 residues long. The V gene end was trimmed by 1 base and the J gene end by 2 bases; junction bases not matched to a gene: 6. From germline, CDR1 is SGHRS and CDR2 YFSETQ. Remarks on this clone: Antigen specificity is unknown.

The PCR was carried out with 60 Vbeta primers and 13 Jbeta primers. In the authors' workflow: The count from a later analysis was 60 million to 85 million unique TCR beta chains, some 12 million of them shared. Assay: immunoSEQ multiplex PCR; the TCRdb copy retains only in-frame clones and omits some. From that table come the V and J calls and clone size; the DNA was used to work out D and trimming. The profile covers roughly 180,000 clones, with roughly four fifths appearing a single time and 1.5% to 2% taken by the ten largest. Sequenced: PBMCs. The clonotype originates from a man younger than 35 in good health and CMV-seronegative. V and J are TRBV5-1 and TRBJ2-1; 10 bases fit TRBD2. DNA for the CDR3: TGCGCCAGCAGCTTGATGCCTAGCGGGAGAGCCTACAATGAGCAGTTCTTC. Its protein product is CASSLMPSGRAYNEQFF. The full variable domain, its missing parts supplied by reference TRBV5-1 and TRBJ2-1, is KAGVTQTPRYLIKTRGQQVTLSCSPISGHRSVSWYQQTPGQGLQFLFEYFSETQRNKGNFPGRFSGRQFSNSRSEMNVSTLELGDSALYLCASSLMPSGRAYNEQFFGPGTRLTVL.